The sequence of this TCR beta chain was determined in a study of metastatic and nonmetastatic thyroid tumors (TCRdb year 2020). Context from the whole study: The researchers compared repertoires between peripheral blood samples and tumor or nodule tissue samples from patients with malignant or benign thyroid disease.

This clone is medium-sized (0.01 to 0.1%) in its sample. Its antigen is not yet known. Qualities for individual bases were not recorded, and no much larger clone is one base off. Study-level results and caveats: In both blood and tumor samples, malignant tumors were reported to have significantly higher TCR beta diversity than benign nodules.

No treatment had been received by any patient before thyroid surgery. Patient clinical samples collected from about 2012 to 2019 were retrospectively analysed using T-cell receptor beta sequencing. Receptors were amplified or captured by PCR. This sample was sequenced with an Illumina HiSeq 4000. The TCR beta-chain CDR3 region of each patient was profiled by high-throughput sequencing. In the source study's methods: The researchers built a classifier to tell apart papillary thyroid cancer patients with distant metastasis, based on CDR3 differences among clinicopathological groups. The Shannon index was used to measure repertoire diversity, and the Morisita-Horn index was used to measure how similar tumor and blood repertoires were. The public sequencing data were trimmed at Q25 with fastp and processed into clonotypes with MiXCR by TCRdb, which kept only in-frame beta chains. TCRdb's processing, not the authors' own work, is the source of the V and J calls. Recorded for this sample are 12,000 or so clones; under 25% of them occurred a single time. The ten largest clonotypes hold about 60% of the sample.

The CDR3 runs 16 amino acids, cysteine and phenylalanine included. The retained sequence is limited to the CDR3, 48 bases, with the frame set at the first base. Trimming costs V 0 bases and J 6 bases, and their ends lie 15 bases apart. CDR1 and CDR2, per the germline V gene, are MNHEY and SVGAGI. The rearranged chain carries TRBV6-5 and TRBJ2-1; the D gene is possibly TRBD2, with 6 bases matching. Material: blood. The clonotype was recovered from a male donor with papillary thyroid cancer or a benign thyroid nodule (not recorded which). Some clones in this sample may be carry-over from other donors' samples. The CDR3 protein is CASSYSPRLDSNEQFF. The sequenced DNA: TGTGCCAGCAGTTACTCGCCGCGACTAGATAGCAATGAGCAGTTCTTC.